These 26 T cell receptor beta chains share one sample of origin, sequenced in a study of blood T cells in healthy people across ages. Primed by a sample-barcoded 5' primer and a J-beta primer mix, a second PCR proceeded for roughly 6 to 12 cycles. TCRdb analysed the 5' RACE reads with MiXCR anew, one entry per CDR3 protein. Of some 750,000 distinct CDR3 sequences in the sample, about a fifth were seen once. Sequencing input: blood. The receptors originated from a man in his 70s in good health.

The V gene is TRBV6-4, the J gene TRBJ1-1; TRBD1 aligns across 7 bases. The CDR3 has 14 residues. V dropped 6 bases and J dropped 0; count of bases not matched to a gene: 4. Germline values: CDR1 MRHNA, CDR2 SNTAGT. In DNA form, the CDR3 reads TGTGCCAGCAGCCAGACAGGGTTGAACACTGAAGCTTTCTTT. Encoded protein: CASSQTGLNTEAFF.

CDR3 nucleotides: TGTGCCAGCAGGCCTGGGGAGGGGCGCTGGGATACGCAGTATTTT. Protein product: CASRPGEGRWDTQYF. The V call is TRBV27, the J call TRBJ2-3, with 7 bases aligning to TRBD2. The CDR3 sequence is 15 residues long. Per germline, CDR1 MNHEY and CDR2 SMNVEV (reference sequence). V lost 6 bases, J lost 6 bases, and 12 bases stayed unmatched.

The V call is TRBV20-1, the J call TRBJ2-3; D possibly corresponds to TRBD1 (5 bases). V dropped 4 bases and J dropped 2 bases, with 13 bases sitting between them. Per the germline V gene, CDR1 is DFQATT and CDR2 is SNEGSKA (reference sequence). This CDR3 comprises 14 residues. CDR3 in amino acids: CSAIDLGLTDTQYF. In nucleotides, the CDR3 is TGCAGTGCTATTGACCTGGGGCTCACAGATACGCAGTATTTT.

This clonotype has ten or more counts. The chain couples TRBV29-1 to TRBJ1-2; the match to TRBD1 covers 9 bases. The germline CDR1 and CDR2 sequences are SQVTM and ANQGSEA. CDR3 length equals 13 residues. Germline trimming cut 7 bases from V and 1 base from J; bases unmatched to any gene: 4. The CDR3 sequence: CSARQGGNYGYTF. The CDR3, as DNA: TGCAGCGCCCGACAGGGGGGTAACTATGGCTACACCTTC.

The CDR3 DNA is TGCGCCAGCAGCCCAGGAGGTATCGGGAAAGAGACCCAGTACTTC. This encodes CASSPGGIGKETQYF. This chain connects TRBV5-1 to TRBJ2-5; D perhaps matches TRBD2 (5 bases). CDR1 is SGHRS and CDR2 is YFSETQ in the germline V gene. Trimming took 4 bases from V and 3 from J, leaving 16 bases between them. The CDR3 consists of 15 residues.

The chain recombines TRBV29-1 with TRBJ2-1; TRBD2 aligns across 7 bases. Germline V gives CDR1 SQVTM, CDR2 ANQGSEA. The J segment lost 5 bases and the V segment lost 7 bases, leaving 5 bases of the junction unmatched. The CDR3 has 12 amino acids. CDR3 protein: CSAVAGDNEQFF. CDR3 coding DNA: TGCAGCGCCGTGGCGGGGGACAATGAGCAGTTCTTC.

This clonotype appeared a single time. The chain links TRBV10-2 to TRBJ2-3; 9 bases align to TRBD2. V shed 7 bases and J 0 bases; nucleotides not matched to a gene: 14. The CDR3 is made up of 18 amino acids. CDR1 and CDR2 from the germline V gene are WSHSY and SAAADI. CDR3 region: CASKERGDPFTSTDTQYF. DNA for the CDR3: TGCGCCAGCAAGGAGCGGGGGGACCCCTTTACTAGCACAGATACGCAGTATTTT.

The rearrangement uses TRBV12-3 or TRBV12-4 and TRBJ2-5; D is perhaps TRBD2 (7 bases). With the DNA end fitting TRBJ2-1 better, the J assignment may be wrong. The CDR3 sequence is 15 residues long. CDR3 sequence (DNA): TGTGCCAGCAGTTTATTTCGGGGGGCAGGCAATGAGCAGTTCTTC. This gives the protein CASSLFRGAGNEQFF.

This clonotype occurred a few times. The chain couples TRBV5-1 to TRBJ2-1, with TRBD2 matching 10 bases. V lost 4 bases to trimming and J lost 4 bases; unmatched junction nucleotides: 5. The CDR3 runs 15 residues. CDR1 is SGHRS and CDR2 is YFSETQ in the germline V gene. CDR3 sequence reads: CASSKTSGQYNEQFF. CDR3 nucleotide sequence: TGCGCCAGCAGCAAGACTAGCGGGCAATACAATGAGCAGTTCTTC.

This clonotype came up a few times. The J gene is TRBJ1-1, the V gene TRBV20-1, with 9 bases identical to TRBD1. The V and J ends lost 6 bases and 5 bases, in that order; junction bases with no gene match: 10. There are 14 residues in the CDR3. Germline V gives CDR1 DFQATT, CDR2 SNEGSKA (reference sequence). CDR3 nucleotides: TGCAGTGCACAGGACAGGGGAATTGGTACTGAAGCTTTCTTT. Translated: CSAQDRGIGTEAFF.

This rearrangement joins TRBV13 to TRBJ2-3; TRBD2 matches 9 bases. V was clipped by 2 bases and J by 5 bases; unmatched bases: 8. The CDR3 contains 16 residues. Germline values: CDR1 PRHDT, CDR2 FYEKMQ (reference sequence). The CDR3 DNA sequence: TGTGCCAGCAGCTTACGCGGCGGGAGGGCCGTAGATACGCAGTATTTT. Translation gives CASSLRGGRAVDTQYF.

This clonotype was seen more than once but under ten times. J is TRBJ2-2 and V is TRBV29-1, with D uncertain. The germline V and J ends were trimmed by 4 bases and 1 base, with 10 bases remaining between them. Per the germline V gene, CDR1 is SQVTM and CDR2 is ANQGSEA. The CDR3 is 14 amino acids. For the CDR3, the DNA is TGCAGCGTTGTTCCGGAGATGAACACCGGGGAGCTGTTTTTT. This encodes CSVVPEMNTGELFF.

This clonotype was observed at least ten times. This chain connects TRBV3-1 to TRBJ2-2, with a possible D match to TRBD2 (6 bases). V lost 4 bases to trimming and J lost 1 base, with 13 bases between them. This CDR3 comprises 16 residues. The germline V gene encodes CDR1 LGHDT and CDR2 YNNKEL (reference sequence). Here the CDR3 reads CASSPLQRVNTGELFF. CDR3 DNA sequence: TGTGCCAGCAGCCCCCTCCAGCGGGTGAACACCGGGGAGCTGTTTTTT. Full variable domain (outside the CDR3, taken from reference TRBV3-1 and TRBJ2-2): DTAVSQTPKYLVTQMGNDKSIKCEQNLGHDTMYWYKQDSKKFLKIMFSYNNKELIINETVPNRFSPKSPDKAHLNLHINSLELGDSAVYFCASSPLQRVNTGELFFGEGSRLTVL.

This clonotype appeared many times. V gene TRBV28 combines with J gene TRBJ1-2, with D uncertain. Germline V gene data show CDR1 as MDHEN and CDR2 as SYDVKM. The CDR3 consists of 13 residues. Between the trimmed V and J ends, which lost 6 bases and 8 bases, there was a span of 16 bases. The CDR3 DNA reads as TGTGCCAGCAGCTCGATAGCGGCGGGGGGCTACACCTTC. This encodes CASSSIAAGGYTF.

The sample holds a few counts of this clonotype. The chain carries TRBV9 and TRBJ1-1; D uncertain. The CDR3 is 11 residues long. With 0 bases removed from V and 6 bases from J, the gap between germline ends came to 3 bases. Per the germline V gene, CDR1 is SGDLS and CDR2 is YYNGEE. The CDR3: CASSVGPEAFF. The CDR3 DNA sequence: TGTGCCAGCAGCGTAGGACCTGAAGCTTTCTTT.

At least ten counts were recorded for this clonotype. The V call is TRBV7-2, the J call TRBJ2-1; 8 bases fit TRBD2. V trimming: 0 bases; J trimming: 1 base; junction bases outside the gene matches: 2. Germline CDR1 reads SGHTA; CDR2 reads FQGNSA. This CDR3 spans 16 amino acids. CDR3 DNA sequence: TGTGCCAGCAGCTTAGCCGCTAGCGGGTCCTACAATGAGCAGTTCTTC. The encoded protein is CASSLAASGSYNEQFF.

This clonotype was seen ten or more times. The V call is TRBV27, the J call TRBJ1-2; a possible D gene is TRBD1 (6 bases). The germline V gene encodes CDR1 MNHEY and CDR2 SMNVEV (reference sequence). V was shortened by 5 bases and J by 4 bases, with 17 bases between the two germline ends. This CDR3 spans 15 amino acids. CDR3 sequence (DNA): TGTGCCAGCAGTCCCTCCGGGGGCTCCTTCTATGGCTACACCTTC. Translated: CASSPSGGSFYGYTF.

The rearrangement uses TRBV12-3 or TRBV12-4 and TRBJ2-5, with a weak D call TRBD2 (6 bases). The J call may be in error: the DNA end matches TRBJ2-7 better. This CDR3 spans 13 amino acids. The CDR3 bases are TGTGCCAGCAGGGAACCGGGAGCCCACGAGCAGTACTTC. Its protein is CASREPGAHEQYF.

The chain is built from TRBV5-1 and TRBJ1-2; 12 nucleotides match TRBD1. The CDR3 contains 14 residues. The trim removed 4 bases at V and 6 bases at J, leaving 4 bases unmatched. Germline-derived CDR1 and CDR2 are SGHRS and YFSETQ. The CDR3 DNA sequence: TGCGCCAGCAGCGGGGACAGGGGGCTTCATGGCTACACCTTC. Its protein product is CASSGDRGLHGYTF.

The chain carries TRBV20-1 and TRBJ2-3; D remains unclear. The CDR3 contains 14 residues. Trimming left V 1 base short and J 6 bases short, with 14 bases between. From germline, CDR1 is DFQATT and CDR2 SNEGSKA (reference sequence). The DNA for the CDR3 is TGCAGTGCTAGAGTCCCCTTATCGCTGGATACGCAGTATTTT. It encodes CSARVPLSLDTQYF.

This clonotype was seen a few times. The V call is TRBV15, the J call TRBJ2-5, with D possibly TRBD2 on 6 matching bases. This CDR3 has 14 amino acids. V lost 5 bases to trimming and J lost 2 bases, with 12 bases between them. Per the germline V gene, CDR1 is LNHNV and CDR2 is YYDKDF (reference sequence). This chain's CDR3 is CATSPNSGQETQYF. Written as DNA, the CDR3 is TGTGCCACCAGCCCTAATAGCGGACAAGAGACCCAGTACTTC.

The rearrangement links TRBV5-5 to TRBJ2-5, with D tentatively TRBD1 (6 bases). The DNA end is more similar to TRBJ2-7, so the J call may be wrong. The CDR3 has 15 amino acids. Germline CDR1 reads SGHKS; CDR2 reads YYEKEE (reference sequence). CDR3 sequence: CASSLTGTTPYEQYV. The CDR3 coding sequence is TGTGCCAGCAGCTTAACAGGGACGACTCCCTACGAGCAGTACGTC.

The V gene is TRBV29-1, the J gene TRBJ2-5, with TRBD2 matching 8 bases. The ends lost 7 bases at V and 4 bases at J; junction bases unmatched: 11. Looked up from germline, CDR1 is SQVTM and CDR2 is ANQGSEA. This CDR3 region has 14 residues. In DNA, the CDR3 is TGCAGCGCGAAGAGCGGGGGCCTTCCAGAGACCCAGTACTTC. It yields the protein CSAKSGGLPETQYF.

There are many counts of this clonotype. The genes are TRBV6-5 and TRBJ1-1; the match to TRBD1 covers 7 bases. The CDR3 sequence is 14 residues long. V was clipped by 6 bases and J by 1 base; unmatched bases: 5. Germline V lookup: CDR1 MNHEY, CDR2 SVGAGI. In DNA form, the CDR3 reads TGTGCCAGCAGCCTCAGGGGGAGGAACACTGAAGCTTTCTTT. Residues: CASSLRGRNTEAFF.

This clonotype has more than one count but fewer than ten. V and J are TRBV30 and TRBJ1-6; D perhaps matches TRBD1 (5 bases). Germline assignment: CDR1 GTSNPN and CDR2 SVGIG (reference sequence). This CDR3 comprises 15 residues. Trimming pared 0 bases from V and 7 bases from J, leaving 13 bases between. DNA for the CDR3: TGTGCCTGGAGTGTACAGGCCGGCGTCAATTCACCCCTCCACTTT. It codes for CAWSVQAGVNSPLHF.

The gene calls are TRBV18 and TRBJ2-4; D gene uncertain. Trimming took off 1 base at V and 7 bases at J, with 11 bases between the two ends. The germline CDR1 and CDR2 sequences are KGHSH and LQKENI. The CDR3 is 14 amino acids. CDR3 sequence (DNA): TGTGCCAGCTCACCACGCGAAGAGTCGAACATTCAGTACTTC. Translating it yields CASSPREESNIQYF. Looking up the rest from reference TRBV18 and TRBJ2-4 gives the full variable domain: NAGVMQNPRHLVRRRGQEARLRCSPMKGHSHVYWYRQLPEEGLKFMVYLQKENIIDESGMPKERFSAEFPKEGPSILRIQQVVRGDSAAYFCASSPREESNIQYFGAGTRLSVL.